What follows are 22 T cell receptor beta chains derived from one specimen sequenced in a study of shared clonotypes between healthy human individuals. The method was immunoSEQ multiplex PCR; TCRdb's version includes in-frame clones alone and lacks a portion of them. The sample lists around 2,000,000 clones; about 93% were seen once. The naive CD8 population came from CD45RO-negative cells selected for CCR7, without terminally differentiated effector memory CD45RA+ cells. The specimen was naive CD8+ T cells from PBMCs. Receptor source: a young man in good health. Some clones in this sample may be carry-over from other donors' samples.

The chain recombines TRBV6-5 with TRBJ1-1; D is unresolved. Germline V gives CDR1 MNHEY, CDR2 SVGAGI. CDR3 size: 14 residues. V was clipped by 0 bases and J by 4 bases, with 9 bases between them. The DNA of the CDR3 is TGTGCCAGCAGTTACTCCTCGGGCCCCACTGAAGCTTTCTTT. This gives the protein CASSYSSGPTEAFF.

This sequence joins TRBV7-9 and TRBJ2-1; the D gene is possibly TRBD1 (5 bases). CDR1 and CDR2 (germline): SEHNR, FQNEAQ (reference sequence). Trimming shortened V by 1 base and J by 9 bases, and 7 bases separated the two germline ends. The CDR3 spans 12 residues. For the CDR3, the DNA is TGTGCCAGCAGCTTAGGACAGAGTGAGCAGTTCTTC. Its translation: CASSLGQSEQFF.

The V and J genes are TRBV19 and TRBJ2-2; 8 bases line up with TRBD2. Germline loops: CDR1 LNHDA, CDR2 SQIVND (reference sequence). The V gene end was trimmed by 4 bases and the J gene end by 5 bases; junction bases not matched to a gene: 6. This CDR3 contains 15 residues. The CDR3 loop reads CASSTGRGGTGELFF. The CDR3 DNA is TGTGCCAGTAGTACCGGCCGGGGGGGAACCGGGGAGCTGTTTTTT.

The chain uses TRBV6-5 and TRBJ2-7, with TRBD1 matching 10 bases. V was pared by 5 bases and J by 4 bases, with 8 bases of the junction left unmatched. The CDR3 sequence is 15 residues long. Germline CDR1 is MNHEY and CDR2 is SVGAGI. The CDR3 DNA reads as TGTGCCAGCAGTCCGGGACAGGGGACGACTTACGAGCAGTACTTC. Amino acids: CASSPGQGTTYEQYF.

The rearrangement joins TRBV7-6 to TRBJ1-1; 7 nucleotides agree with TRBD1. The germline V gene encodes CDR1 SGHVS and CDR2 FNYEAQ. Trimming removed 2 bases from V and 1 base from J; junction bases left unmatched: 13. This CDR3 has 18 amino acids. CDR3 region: CASSLYKGGKVGNTEAFF. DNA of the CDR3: TGTGCCAGCAGCTTATATAAAGGGGGCAAGGTCGGGAACACTGAAGCTTTCTTT.

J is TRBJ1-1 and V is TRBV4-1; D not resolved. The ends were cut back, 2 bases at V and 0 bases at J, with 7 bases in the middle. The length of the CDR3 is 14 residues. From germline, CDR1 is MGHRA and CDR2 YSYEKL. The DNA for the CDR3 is TGCGCCAGCAGCCAAATAGACCTGAACACTGAAGCTTTCTTT. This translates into CASSQIDLNTEAFF.

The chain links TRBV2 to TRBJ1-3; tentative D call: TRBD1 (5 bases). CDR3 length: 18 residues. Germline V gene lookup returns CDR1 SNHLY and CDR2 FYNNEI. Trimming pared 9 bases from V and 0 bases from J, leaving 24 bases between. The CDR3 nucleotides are TGTGCCAGAATTGCAGGGCACCTACTGACCCTCTCTGGAAACACCATATATTTT. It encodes CARIAGHLLTLSGNTIYF.

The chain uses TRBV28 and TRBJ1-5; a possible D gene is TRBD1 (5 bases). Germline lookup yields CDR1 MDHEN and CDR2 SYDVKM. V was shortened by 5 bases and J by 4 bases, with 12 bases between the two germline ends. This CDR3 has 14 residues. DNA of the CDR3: TGTGCCAGCAGTATCCGGGACGGAAATCAGCCCCAGCATTTT. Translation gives CASSIRDGNQPQHF.

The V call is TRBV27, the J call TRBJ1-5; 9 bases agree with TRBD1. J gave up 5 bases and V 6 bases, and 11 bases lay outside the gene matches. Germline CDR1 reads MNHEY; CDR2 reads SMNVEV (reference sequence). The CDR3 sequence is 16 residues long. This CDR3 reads CASSRTPDRGDQPQHF. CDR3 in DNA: TGTGCCAGCAGCCGTACCCCAGACAGGGGGGATCAGCCCCAGCATTTT.

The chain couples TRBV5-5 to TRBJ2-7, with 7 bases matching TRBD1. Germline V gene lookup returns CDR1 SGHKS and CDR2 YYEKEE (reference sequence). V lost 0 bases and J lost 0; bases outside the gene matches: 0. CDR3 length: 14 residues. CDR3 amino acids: CASSLDRGSYEQYF. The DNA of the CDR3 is TGTGCCAGCAGCTTGGACAGGGGCTCCTACGAGCAGTACTTC.

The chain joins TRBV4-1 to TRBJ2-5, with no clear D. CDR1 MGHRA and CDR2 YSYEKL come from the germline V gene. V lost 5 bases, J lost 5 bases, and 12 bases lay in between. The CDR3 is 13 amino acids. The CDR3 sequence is CASSDDPEETQYF. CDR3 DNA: TGCGCCAGCAGCGATGACCCAGAGGAGACCCAGTACTTC.

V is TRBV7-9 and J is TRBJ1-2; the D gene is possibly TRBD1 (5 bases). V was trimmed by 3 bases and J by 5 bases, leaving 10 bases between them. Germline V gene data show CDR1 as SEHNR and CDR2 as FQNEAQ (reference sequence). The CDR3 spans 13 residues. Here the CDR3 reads CASSLWGWYGYTF. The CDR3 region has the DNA TGTGCCAGCAGCTTGTGGGGCTGGTATGGCTACACCTTC.

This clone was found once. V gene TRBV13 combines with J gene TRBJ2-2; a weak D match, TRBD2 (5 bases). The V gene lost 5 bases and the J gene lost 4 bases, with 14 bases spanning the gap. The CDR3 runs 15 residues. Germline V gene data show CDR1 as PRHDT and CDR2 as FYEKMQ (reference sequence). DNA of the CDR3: TGTGCCAGCAGCCCCCCCGGCGCGGGCACCGGGGAGCTGTTTTTT. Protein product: CASSPPGAGTGELFF.

CDR3: CASSLEGNSGNTIYF. In nucleotides, the CDR3 is TGTGCCAGCAGCTTGGAGGGTAACTCTGGAAACACCATATATTTT. J is TRBJ1-3 and V is TRBV5-5; no clear D gene. The CDR3 extends over 15 amino acids. Looked up from germline, CDR1 is SGHKS and CDR2 is YYEKEE (reference sequence). V was pared by 0 bases and J by 0 bases, with 7 bases between.

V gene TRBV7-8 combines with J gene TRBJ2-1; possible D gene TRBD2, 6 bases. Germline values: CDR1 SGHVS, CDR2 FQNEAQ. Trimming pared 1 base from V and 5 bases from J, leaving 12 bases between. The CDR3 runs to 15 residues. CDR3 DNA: TGTGCCAGCAGCTTAGTTGCGGAGGGGCACAATGAGCAGTTCTTC. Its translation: CASSLVAEGHNEQFF.

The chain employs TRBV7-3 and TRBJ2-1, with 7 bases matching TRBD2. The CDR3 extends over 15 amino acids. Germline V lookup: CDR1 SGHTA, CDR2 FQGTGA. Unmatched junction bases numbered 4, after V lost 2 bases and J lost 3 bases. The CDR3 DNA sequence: TGTGCCAGCAGCTTACTCGCTAGCGGCTACAATGAGCAGTTCTTC. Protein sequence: CASSLLASGYNEQFF.

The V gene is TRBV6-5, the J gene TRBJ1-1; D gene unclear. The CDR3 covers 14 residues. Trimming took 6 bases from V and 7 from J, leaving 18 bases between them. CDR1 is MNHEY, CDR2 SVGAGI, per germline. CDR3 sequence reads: CASSPVPSGFEAFF. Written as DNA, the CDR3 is TGTGCCAGCAGCCCCGTGCCCTCGGGGTTTGAAGCTTTCTTT.

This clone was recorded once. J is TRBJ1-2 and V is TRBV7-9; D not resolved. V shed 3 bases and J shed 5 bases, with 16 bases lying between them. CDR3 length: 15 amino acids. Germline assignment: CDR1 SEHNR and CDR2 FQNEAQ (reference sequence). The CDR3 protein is CASSFPVTGYYGYTF. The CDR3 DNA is TGTGCCAGCAGCTTTCCAGTGACGGGTTATTATGGCTACACCTTC.

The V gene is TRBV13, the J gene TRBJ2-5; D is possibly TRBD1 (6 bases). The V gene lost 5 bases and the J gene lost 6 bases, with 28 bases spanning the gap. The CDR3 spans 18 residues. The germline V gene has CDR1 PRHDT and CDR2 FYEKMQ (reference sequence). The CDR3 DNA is TGTGCCAGCAGCCACCTGGGGGCGGATTTGGGGGCCACTAAGACCCAGTACTTC. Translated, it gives CASSHLGADLGATKTQYF. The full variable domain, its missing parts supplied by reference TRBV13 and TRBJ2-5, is AAGVIQSPRHLIKEKRETATLKCYPIPRHDTVYWYQQGPGQDPQFLISFYEKMQSDKGSIPDRFSAQQFSDYHSELNMSSLELGDSALYFCASSHLGADLGATKTQYFGPGTRLLVL.

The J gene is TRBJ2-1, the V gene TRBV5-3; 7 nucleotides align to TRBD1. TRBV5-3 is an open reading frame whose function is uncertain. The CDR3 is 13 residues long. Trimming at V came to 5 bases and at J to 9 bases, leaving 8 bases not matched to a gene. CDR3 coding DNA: TGTGCCAGAAGACTTACAGGGGTTTGTGAGCAGTTCTTC. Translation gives CARRLTGVCEQFF.

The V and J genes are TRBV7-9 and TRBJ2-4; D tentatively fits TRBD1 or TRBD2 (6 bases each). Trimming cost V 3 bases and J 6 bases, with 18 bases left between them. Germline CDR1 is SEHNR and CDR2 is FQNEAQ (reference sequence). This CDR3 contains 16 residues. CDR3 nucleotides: TGTGCCAGCAGCTTGAGGGGGGAGACCGCTGGAAACATTCAGTACTTC. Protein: CASSLRGETAGNIQYF. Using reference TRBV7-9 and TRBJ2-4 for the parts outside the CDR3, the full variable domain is DTGVSQNPRHKITKRGQNVTFRCDPISEHNRLYWYRQTLGQGPEFLTYFQNEAQLEKSRLLSDRFSAERPKGSFSTLEIQRTEQGDSAMYLCASSLRGETAGNIQYFGAGTRLSVL.

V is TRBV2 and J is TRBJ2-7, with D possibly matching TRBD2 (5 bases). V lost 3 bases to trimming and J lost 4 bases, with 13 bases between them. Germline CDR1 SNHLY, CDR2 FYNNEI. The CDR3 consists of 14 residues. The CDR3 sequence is CASSDPSRQYEQYF. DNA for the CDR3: TGTGCCAGCAGTGACCCTAGCAGACAATACGAGCAGTACTTC.